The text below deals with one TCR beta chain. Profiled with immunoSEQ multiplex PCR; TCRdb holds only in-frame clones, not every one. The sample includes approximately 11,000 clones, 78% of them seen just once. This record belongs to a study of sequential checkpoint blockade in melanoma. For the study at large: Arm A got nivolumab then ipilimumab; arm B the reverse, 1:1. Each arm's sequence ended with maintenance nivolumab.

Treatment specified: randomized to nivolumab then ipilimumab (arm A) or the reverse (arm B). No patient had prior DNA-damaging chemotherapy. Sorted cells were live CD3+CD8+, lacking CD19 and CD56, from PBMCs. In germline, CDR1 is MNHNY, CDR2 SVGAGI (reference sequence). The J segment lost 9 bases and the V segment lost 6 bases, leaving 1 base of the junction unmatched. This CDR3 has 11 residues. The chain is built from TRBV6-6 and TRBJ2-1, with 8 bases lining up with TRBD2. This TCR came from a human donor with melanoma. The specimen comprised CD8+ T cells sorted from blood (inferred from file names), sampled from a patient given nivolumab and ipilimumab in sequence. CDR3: CASRLAVEQFF. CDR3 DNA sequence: TGTGCCAGCAGACTAGCGGTTGAGCAGTTCTTC.